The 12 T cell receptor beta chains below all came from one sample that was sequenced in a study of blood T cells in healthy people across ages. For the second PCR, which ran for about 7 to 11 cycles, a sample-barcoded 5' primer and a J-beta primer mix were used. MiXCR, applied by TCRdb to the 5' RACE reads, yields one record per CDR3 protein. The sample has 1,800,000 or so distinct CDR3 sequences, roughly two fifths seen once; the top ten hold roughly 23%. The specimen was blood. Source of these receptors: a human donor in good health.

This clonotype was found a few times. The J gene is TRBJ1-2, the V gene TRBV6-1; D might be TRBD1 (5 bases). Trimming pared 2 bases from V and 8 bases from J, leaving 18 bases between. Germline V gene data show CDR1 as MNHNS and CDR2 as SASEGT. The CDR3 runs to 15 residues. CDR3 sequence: CASSELVWRDGGYTF. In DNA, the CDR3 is TGTGCCAGCAGTGAATTAGTATGGAGGGACGGCGGCTACACCTTC.

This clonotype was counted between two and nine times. The chain's CDR3 is CASRGQVEAFF. CDR3 bases: TGTGCCAGCAGGGGACAGGTTGAAGCTTTCTTT. J is TRBJ1-1 and V is TRBV12-3 or TRBV12-4; 8 bases match TRBD1. The junction had 1 base not matched to a gene; V was cut back by 6 bases and J by 7 bases. This CDR3 is built from 11 residues.

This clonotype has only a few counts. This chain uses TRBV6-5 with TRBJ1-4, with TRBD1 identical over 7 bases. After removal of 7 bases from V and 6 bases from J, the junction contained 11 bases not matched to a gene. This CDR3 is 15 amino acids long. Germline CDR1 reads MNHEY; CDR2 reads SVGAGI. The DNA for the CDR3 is TGTGCCAGCACCTCCCCTCGACAGGGTTATGAAAAACTGTTTTTT. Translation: CASTSPRQGYEKLFF.

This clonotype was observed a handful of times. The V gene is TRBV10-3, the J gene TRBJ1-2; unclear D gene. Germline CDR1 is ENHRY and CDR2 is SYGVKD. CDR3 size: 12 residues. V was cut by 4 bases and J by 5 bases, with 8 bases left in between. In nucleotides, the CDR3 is TGTGCCATCAGTGCGACCGATTATGGCTACACCTTC. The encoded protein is CAISATDYGYTF.

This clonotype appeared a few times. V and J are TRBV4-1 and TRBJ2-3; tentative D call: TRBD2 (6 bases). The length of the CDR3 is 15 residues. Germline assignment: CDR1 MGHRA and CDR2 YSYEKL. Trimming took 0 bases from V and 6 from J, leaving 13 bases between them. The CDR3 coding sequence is TGCGCCAGCAGCCAAGAGTTCGTAGCGGCGGATACGCAGTATTTT. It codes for CASSQEFVAADTQYF.

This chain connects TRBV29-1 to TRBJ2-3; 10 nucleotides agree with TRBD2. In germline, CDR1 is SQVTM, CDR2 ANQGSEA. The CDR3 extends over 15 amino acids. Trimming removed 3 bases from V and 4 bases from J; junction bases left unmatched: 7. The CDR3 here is CSVDLPLAGADTQYF. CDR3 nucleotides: TGCAGCGTTGATTTACCTCTAGCGGGGGCAGATACGCAGTATTTT.

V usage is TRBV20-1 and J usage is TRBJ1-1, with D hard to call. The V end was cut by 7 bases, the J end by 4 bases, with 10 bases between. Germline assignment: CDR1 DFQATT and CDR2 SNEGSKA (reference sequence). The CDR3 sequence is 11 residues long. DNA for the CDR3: TGCAGTGGATCTCGGCCCACTGAAGCTTTCTTT. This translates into CSGSRPTEAFF.

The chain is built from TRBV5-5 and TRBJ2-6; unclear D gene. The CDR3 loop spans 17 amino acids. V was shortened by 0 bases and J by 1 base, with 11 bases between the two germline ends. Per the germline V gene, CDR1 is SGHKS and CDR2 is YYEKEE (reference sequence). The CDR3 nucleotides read TGTGCCAGCAGCTTGGCGGGCAGAAGGTCTGGGGCCAACGTCCTGACTTTC. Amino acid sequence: CASSLAGRRSGANVLTF.

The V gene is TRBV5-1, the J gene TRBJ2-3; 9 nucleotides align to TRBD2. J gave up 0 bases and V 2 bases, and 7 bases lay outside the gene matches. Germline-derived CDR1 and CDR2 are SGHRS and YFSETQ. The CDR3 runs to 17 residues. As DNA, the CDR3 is TGCGCCAGCAGCTTACCTGCGACTAGCGGAAGCACAGATACGCAGTATTTT. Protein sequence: CASSLPATSGSTDTQYF.

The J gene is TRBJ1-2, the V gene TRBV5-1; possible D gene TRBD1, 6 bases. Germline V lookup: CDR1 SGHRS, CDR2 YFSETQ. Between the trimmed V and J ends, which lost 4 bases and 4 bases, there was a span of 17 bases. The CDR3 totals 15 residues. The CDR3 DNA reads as TGCGCCAGCAGCCCTAACAGGGAGGTAGGCTATGGCTACACCTTC. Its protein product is CASSPNREVGYGYTF.

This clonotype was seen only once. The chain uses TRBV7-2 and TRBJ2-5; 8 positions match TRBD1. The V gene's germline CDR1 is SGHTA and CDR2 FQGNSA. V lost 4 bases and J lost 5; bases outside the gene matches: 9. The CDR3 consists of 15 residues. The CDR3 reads CASSSGAGGWETQYF. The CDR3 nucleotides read TGTGCCAGCAGCTCCGGGGCAGGGGGCTGGGAGACCCAGTACTTC.

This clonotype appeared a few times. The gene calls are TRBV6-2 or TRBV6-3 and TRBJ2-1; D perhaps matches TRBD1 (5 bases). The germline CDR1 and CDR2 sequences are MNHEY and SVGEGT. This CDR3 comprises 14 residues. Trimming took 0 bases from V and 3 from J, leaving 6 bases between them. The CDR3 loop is CASSYSGVYNEQFF. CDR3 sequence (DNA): TGTGCCAGCAGTTACTCAGGGGTCTACAATGAGCAGTTCTTC.